Following are 14 T cell receptor beta chains from one sample sequenced in a study of T cell responses to AZD1222 COVID-19 vaccine. Profiling relied on immunoSEQ multiplex PCR, and the TCRdb table lists in-frame clones only, not all of them. The repertoire holds roughly 40,000 clones, with approximately 90% as singletons. The material sequenced was peripheral blood, taken 28 days after the second AZD1222 dose. All receptors come from an adult who received the AZD1222 COVID-19 vaccine.

The V and J genes are TRBV5-1 and TRBJ2-6; no clear D. The V gene lost 7 bases and the J gene lost 0 bases, with 8 bases spanning the gap. Germline CDR1 reads SGHRS; CDR2 reads YFSETQ. CDR3 length equals 14 residues. The CDR3 here is CASELLSGANVLTF. For the CDR3, the DNA is TGCGCCAGCGAACTTCTCTCTGGGGCCAACGTCCTGACTTTC.

The chain is built from TRBV5-1 and TRBJ1-2, with D possibly TRBD1 on 5 matching bases. The CDR3 loop spans 14 amino acids. V was clipped by 0 bases and J by 6 bases, with 12 bases between them. Per the germline V gene, CDR1 is SGHRS and CDR2 is YFSETQ. The CDR3 DNA follows: TGCGCCAGCAGCTTGGTGGCAGGGACTGATGGCTACACCTTC. Its protein is CASSLVAGTDGYTF.

Remarks on this clone: At the DNA level, this CDR3 is encoded by other sequences in the same sample as well. V usage is TRBV3-1 (or the pseudogene TRBV3-2) and J usage is TRBJ1-5; no clear D gene. The CDR3 has 15 residues. Trimming left V 0 bases short and J 1 base short, with 7 bases between. CDR1 is LGHDT and CDR2 is YNNKEL in the germline V gene (reference sequence). CDR3: CASSQDSLSNQPQHF. In DNA form, the CDR3 reads TGTGCCAGCAGCCAAGATTCACTCAGCAATCAGCCCCAGCATTTT.

This sequence joins TRBV4-1 and TRBJ2-2; 10 nucleotides agree with TRBD2. CDR1 is MGHRA, CDR2 YSYEKL, per germline. V was clipped by 0 bases and J by 5 bases; unmatched bases: 6. This CDR3 region has 17 residues. CDR3 DNA sequence: TGCGCCAGCAGCCAAGAAGCAGCGGGAGGGCGGACCGGGGAGCTGTTTTTT. Residues: CASSQEAAGGRTGELFF.

The rearrangement joins TRBV7-8 to TRBJ1-1; D gene unclear. The CDR3 consists of 14 residues. Germline V gives CDR1 SGHVS, CDR2 FQNEAQ. V shed 2 bases and J shed 2 bases, with 9 bases lying between them. This CDR3 is CASSLLGINTEAFF. CDR3 bases: TGTGCCAGCAGCTTATTGGGGATAAACACTGAAGCTTTCTTT.

V usage is TRBV18 and J usage is TRBJ1-5; 7 bases are shared with TRBD1. Germline V gene data show CDR1 as KGHSH and CDR2 as LQKENI. CDR3 length equals 13 residues. V lost 6 bases, J lost 7 bases, and 6 bases stayed unmatched. CDR3 nucleotide sequence: TGTGCCAGCTCGCGAGACAGGGTCCAGCCCCAGCATTTT. Protein: CASSRDRVQPQHF.

The chain has TRBV19 and TRBJ2-4, with D perhaps TRBD2 (5 bases). There are 14 residues in the CDR3. Trimming removed 4 bases from V and 6 bases from J, with 13 bases in between. Germline CDR1 is LNHDA and CDR2 is SQIVND (reference sequence). CDR3 protein: CASSSKGGRNIQYF. CDR3 bases: TGTGCCAGTAGTAGTAAAGGAGGTCGAAACATTCAGTACTTC.

The chain uses TRBV5-4 and TRBJ2-7; weak D call: TRBD1 (6 bases). CDR3 size: 14 residues. V dropped 3 bases and J dropped 2 bases, with 12 bases sitting between them. Germline V gene lookup returns CDR1 SGHNT and CDR2 YYREEE (reference sequence). The CDR3 sequence is CASSSDSWAYEQYF. The DNA for the CDR3 is TGTGCCAGCAGCTCGGACAGCTGGGCCTACGAGCAGTACTTC.

The rearrangement uses TRBV7-2 and TRBJ2-7, with 11 bases identical to TRBD2. Trimming removed 2 bases from V and 0 bases from J; junction bases left unmatched: 0. This CDR3 has 15 residues. From germline, CDR1 is SGHTA and CDR2 FQGNSA. CDR3 region: CASSLTSGSSYEQYF. DNA of the CDR3: TGTGCCAGCAGCTTAACTAGCGGGAGCTCCTACGAGCAGTACTTC.

The chain has TRBV5-6 and TRBJ2-7, with TRBD2 matching over 11 bases. V was clipped by 4 bases and J by 3 bases; unmatched bases: 6. Germline V lookup: CDR1 SGHDT, CDR2 YYEEEE. This CDR3 comprises 15 residues. The CDR3 DNA follows: TGTGCCAGCAGCACCCTTACTAGCGGGGGCTACGAGCAGTACTTC. Protein: CASSTLTSGGYEQYF.

The chain's CDR3 is CASSFGTGGGYEQYF. In nucleotides, the CDR3 is TGTGCCAGCAGTTTTGGGACAGGGGGGGGCTACGAGCAGTACTTC. The chain is built from TRBV27 and TRBJ2-7, with 11 bases identical to TRBD1. Germline loops: CDR1 MNHEY, CDR2 SMNVEV (reference sequence). With V trimmed by 3 bases and J by 3 bases, 4 bases remained unmatched. The CDR3 length is 15 residues.

This clone was detected a few times. This chain joins TRBV4-2 and TRBJ2-5; D not resolved. The CDR3 runs to 17 residues. Trimming took 0 bases from V and 7 from J, leaving 21 bases between them. The germline gives CDR1 LGHNA, CDR2 YNFKEQ. The chain's CDR3 is CASSQDPLRRTVPTQYF. The CDR3 region has the DNA TGTGCCAGCAGCCAAGATCCCCTACGAAGGACCGTACCGACCCAGTACTTC.

V and J are TRBV5-6 and TRBJ1-5; D is unclear. Trimming shortened V by 1 base and J by 3 bases, and 11 bases separated the two germline ends. This CDR3 is built from 15 residues. Looked up from germline, CDR1 is SGHDT and CDR2 is YYEEEE. CDR3 sequence: CASSLFHPDNQPQHF. The CDR3 bases are TGTGCCAGCAGCTTGTTTCACCCGGACAATCAGCCCCAGCATTTT.

The V gene is TRBV5-1, the J gene TRBJ1-1; no reliable D call. CDR1 is SGHRS, CDR2 YFSETQ, per germline. This CDR3 region has 14 residues. Trimming removed 2 bases from V and 5 bases from J, with 13 bases in between. CDR3: CASSFGPGGTEAFF. CDR3 sequence (DNA): TGCGCCAGCAGCTTTGGTCCGGGTGGGACTGAAGCTTTCTTT.